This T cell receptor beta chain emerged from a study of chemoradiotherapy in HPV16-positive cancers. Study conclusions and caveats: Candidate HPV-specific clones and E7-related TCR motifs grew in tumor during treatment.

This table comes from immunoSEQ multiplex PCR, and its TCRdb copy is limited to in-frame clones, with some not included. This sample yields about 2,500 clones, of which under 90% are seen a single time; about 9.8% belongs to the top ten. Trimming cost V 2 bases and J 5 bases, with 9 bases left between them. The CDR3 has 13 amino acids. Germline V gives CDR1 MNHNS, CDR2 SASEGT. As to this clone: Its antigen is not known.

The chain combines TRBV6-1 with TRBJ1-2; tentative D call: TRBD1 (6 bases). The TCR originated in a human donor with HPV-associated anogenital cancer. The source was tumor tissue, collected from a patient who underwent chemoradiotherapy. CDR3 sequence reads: CASSEQGKYGYTF. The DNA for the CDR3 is TGTGCCAGCAGTGAACAGGGGAAGTATGGCTACACCTTC.